This T cell receptor beta chain comes out of a study of T cells in Graves' hyperthyroidism and ophthalmopathy. Study context: At initial diagnosis, before any treatment had begun, peripheral blood was obtained.

PBMCs were derived from roughly 9.6 ml fresh peripheral blood. RNA transcripts provided the source from which TCR beta CDR3 regions were amplified. Carried out on the TCR CDR3, a first-round RT-PCR used the HTBI primer set. A single record per CDR3 protein comes from TCRdb applying MiXCR to the multiplex PCR reads. The repertoire includes about 340,000 distinct CDR3 sequences, roughly 23% of them detected once, and 50% sits in the top ten. Whole-study results and caveats: Progression to ophthalmopathy was predicted a median of 6.5 months early. Blood also showed most of the thyroid clonotypes that were expanded above 0.001.

Germline CDR1 and CDR2: SGHKS and YYEKEE (reference sequence). V was pared by 4 bases and J by 0 bases, with 12 bases between. This CDR3 is built from 15 residues. As regards this clonotype: Its antigen is unknown.

The rearrangement joins TRBV5-5 to TRBJ2-3; no firm D call. The receptor was isolated from a woman in her forties or fifties with Graves' hyperthyroidism. Sequencing was performed on blood. The DNA for the CDR3 is TGTGCCAGCAGCCCGGAGTGGGCTAGCACAGATACGCAGTATTTT. It translates to CASSPEWASTDTQYF.